A selection of T cell receptor beta chains follows, all from one sample in a study of T cell repertoires in cytomegalovirus infection. MiXCR, run by TCRdb on the reads, gives a single entry per CDR3 protein. The table records approximately 76,000 distinct CDR3 sequences, about 3.8% of them present only once. Material for sequencing was PBMCs. These receptors all come from a human donor in good health (CMV status not recorded). Some clones in this sample may be carry-over from other donors' samples. Each CDR3 is given with its conserved first and last residue. The D gene is left open where the match is weak. Size values are once, few and many counts, or a class for expanded clones, and some rows have none.

V gene,J gene,clone size,D gene,CDR3 protein,CDR3 DNA
TRBV20-1,TRBJ1-2,many,TRBD1,CSAPLRPGQTNYGYTF,TGCAGTGCTCCTCTTAGACCGGGACAGACAAACTATGGCTACACCTTC
TRBV5-6,TRBJ1-1,many,NA,CASSLDAYQPIDAFF,TGTGCCAGCAGCTTGGATGCGTACCAACCCATCGATGCTTTCTTT
TRBV7-8,TRBJ2-5,many,NA,CASSHIQETQYF,TGTGCCAGCAGTCACATCCAAGAGACCCAGTACTTC
TRBV7-8,TRBJ2-3,many,TRBD1,CASSLRGRTDTQYF,TGTGCCAGCAGCTTAAGGGGGCGAACAGATACGCAGTATTTT
TRBV29-1,TRBJ2-2,NA,TRBD2,CSVGRGVNTGELFF,TGCAGCGTTGGGCGGGGGGTGAACACCGGGGAGCTGTTTTTT
TRBV18,TRBJ1-5,few,NA,CASSPGTGPDQPQHF,TGTGCCAGCTCACCCGGTACCGGTCCCGATCAGCCCCAGCATTTT
TRBV11-2,TRBJ2-7,many,NA,CASSFLRHRAKYF,TGTGCCAGCAGCTTTCTCAGACACAGGGCGAAGTACTTC
TRBV19,TRBJ2-5,many,NA,CASSPGEETQYF,TGTGCCTCTAGCCCAGGGGAAGAGACCCAGTACTTC
TRBV28,TRBJ1-4,many,NA,CAVLAGRHEKLFF,TGTGCCGTCCTGGCAGGGCGGCATGAAAAACTGTTTTTT
TRBV6-5,TRBJ2-3,many,NA,CASSLTRDTQYF,TGTGCCAGCAGCCTCACTCGAGATACGCAGTATTTT
TRBV4-1,TRBJ1-3,many,TRBD1,CASSQPKDRANSGNTIYF,TGCGCCAGCAGCCAACCTAAAGACAGGGCAAACTCTGGAAACACCATATATTTT
TRBV6-2/TRBV6-3,TRBJ1-1,many,NA,CASGNQGMNTEAFF,TGTGCCAGCGGGAATCAAGGGATGAACACTGAAGCTTTCTTT
TRBV7-9,TRBJ1-5,many,NA,CASSRTEGNQPQHF,TGTGCCAGCAGCCGTACCGAGGGCAATCAGCCCCAGCATTTT
TRBV19,TRBJ2-7,many,NA,CASSILIRGEQYF,TGTGCCAGTAGTATCCTGATCAGAGGGGAGCAGTACTTC
TRBV2,TRBJ2-3,many,NA,CASRESEADTQYF,TGTGCCAGCAGGGAGAGTGAGGCAGATACGCAGTATTTT
TRBV7-3,TRBJ2-7,NA,NA,CGSSPQQDSLEQYF,TGTGGCAGCAGCCCCCAACAGGACTCCCTCGAGCAGTACTTC
TRBV7-2,TRBJ1-1,medium-sized,NA,CASSLDRWNTEAFF,TGTGCCAGCAGCTTAGACAGATGGAACACTGAAGCTTTCTTT
TRBV12-3/TRBV12-4,TRBJ1-1,many,NA,CASSFQHAIMGLNTEAFF,TGTGCCAGCAGTTTTCAGCACGCCATTATGGGTTTGAACACTGAAGCTTTCTTT
TRBV7-6,TRBJ2-7,many,TRBD1,CASSWTGNEQYF,TGTGCCAGCAGCTGGACAGGGAACGAGCAGTACTTC
TRBV5-1,TRBJ2-7,many,NA,CASSRGGAGTPYEQYF,TGCGCCAGCAGCCGGGGAGGCGCGGGAACCCCCTACGAGCAGTACTTC
TRBV20-1,TRBJ2-1,many,TRBD2,CSAGTPGLAGGIASIEQFF,TGCAGTGCTGGTACACCGGGACTAGCGGGGGGTATCGCCTCCATTGAGCAGTTCTTC
TRBV20-1,TRBJ2-7,NA,NA,CSARDGGGGPTEFSYEQYF,TGCAGTGCTAGAGACGGGGGAGGGGGTCCCACCGAATTCTCCTACGAGCAGTACTTC
TRBV9,TRBJ1-6,many,NA,CASSPDYGSSYNSPLHF,TGTGCCAGCAGCCCAGATTACGGGAGCTCCTATAATTCACCCCTCCACTTT
TRBV28,TRBJ1-1,many,NA,CASIQGSGTEAFF,TGTGCCAGCATCCAGGGTTCGGGCACTGAAGCTTTCTTT
TRBV4-1,TRBJ1-5,many,TRBD1,CASSPVGTGSYRNQPQHF,TGCGCCAGCAGCCCAGTAGGGACAGGGAGTTATCGCAATCAGCCCCAGCATTTT
TRBV30,TRBJ2-5,many,NA,CAWGQPGLRQETQYF,TGTGCCTGGGGACAACCGGGACTTCGACAAGAGACCCAGTACTTC
TRBV7-9,TRBJ1-2,many,NA,CASSSIRTANYGYTF,TGTGCCAGCAGCTCTATTAGGACAGCTAACTATGGCTACACCTTC
TRBV28,TRBJ1-2,many,NA,CASNAGTYGYTF,TGTGCCAGCAACGCAGGTACCTATGGCTACACCTTC
TRBV11-2,TRBJ2-7,many,TRBD1,CASSIGTGAWEQYF,TGTGCCAGCAGCATTGGGACAGGGGCCTGGGAGCAGTACTTC
TRBV20-1,TRBJ1-2,many,TRBD1,CSAQDRGRNGYTF,TGCAGTGCCCAAGACAGGGGGCGCAATGGCTACACCTTC
TRBV4-3,TRBJ1-1,many,NA,CASSQDRAENTEAFF,TGCGCCAGCAGCCAAGATAGGGCGGAGAACACTGAAGCTTTCTTT
TRBV7-2,TRBJ2-7,many,NA,CASTREFEQYF,TGTGCCAGCACCCGAGAGTTCGAGCAGTACTTC